The clone carrying this T cell receptor beta chain has just a few counts. PCR primers comprised 60 Vbeta and 13 Jbeta primers. TCRdb keeps only in-frame clones here, not all; method: immunoSEQ multiplex PCR. Of about 57,000 clones in the sample, about 84% are singletons; the top ten hold approximately 6%. Between the trimmed V and J ends, which lost 2 bases and 1 base, there was a span of 4 bases. This CDR3 is built from 13 residues. Germline values: CDR1 LNHDA, CDR2 SQIVND (reference sequence). The data originate from a study of cytomegalovirus exposure and HLA in healthy donors. This clonotype was sampled from a male donor in good health and CMV-seronegative. The material sequenced was PBMCs. The chain links TRBV19 to TRBJ2-3, with D uncertain. CDR3 sequence (DNA): TGTGCCAGTAGTATAACGGGCACAGATACGCAGTATTTT. It encodes CASSITGTDTQYF. The full variable domain, completed using reference TRBV19 and TRBJ2-3, is DGGITQSPKYLFRKEGQNVTLSCEQNLNHDAMYWYRQDPGQGLRLIYYSQIVNDFQKGDIAEGYSVSREKKESFPLTVTSAQKNPTAFYLCASSITGTDTQYFGPGTRLTVL.